This TCR beta chain was sequenced in a study of radiotherapy plus CTLA-4 blockade in lung cancer. This clone was detected a few times. TCRdb's table, derived via immunoSEQ multiplex PCR, lists solely in-frame clones and lacks some. The sample holds some 23,000 clones, about 73% seen once. CDR3 length equals 16 residues. The ends lost 2 bases at V and 3 bases at J; junction bases unmatched: 7. Germline-derived CDR1 and CDR2 are KGHSH and LQKENI. The sequence was obtained from a human donor with non-small cell lung cancer who had stable disease on radiotherapy plus ipilimumab. The source was peripheral blood, collected from a patient treated with radiotherapy plus ipilimumab. The V gene is TRBV18, the J gene TRBJ2-3; 8 positions agree with TRBD1. The CDR3 reads CASSPTGQGSTDTQYF. As DNA, the CDR3 is TGTGCCAGCTCACCAACTGGACAGGGATCAACAGATACGCAGTATTTT.